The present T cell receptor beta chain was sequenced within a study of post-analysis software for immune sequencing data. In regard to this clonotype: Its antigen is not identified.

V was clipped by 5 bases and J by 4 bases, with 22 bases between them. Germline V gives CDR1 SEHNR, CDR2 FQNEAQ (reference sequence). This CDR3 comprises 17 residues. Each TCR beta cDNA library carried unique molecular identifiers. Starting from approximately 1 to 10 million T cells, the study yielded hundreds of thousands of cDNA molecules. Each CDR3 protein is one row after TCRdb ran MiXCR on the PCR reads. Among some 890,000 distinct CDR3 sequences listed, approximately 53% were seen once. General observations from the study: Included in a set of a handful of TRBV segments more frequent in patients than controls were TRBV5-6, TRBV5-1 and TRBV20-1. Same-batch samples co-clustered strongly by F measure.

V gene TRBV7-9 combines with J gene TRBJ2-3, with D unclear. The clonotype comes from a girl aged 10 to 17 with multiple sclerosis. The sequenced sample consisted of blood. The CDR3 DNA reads TGTGCCAGCAGCCACCCCCAAGGCGGTTATGGGTCAGATACGCAGTATTTT. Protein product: CASSHPQGGYGSDTQYF.